The next 8 T cell receptor beta chains were all read from a single sample in a study of blood T cells in healthy people across ages. Together with a sample-barcoded 5' primer, a J-beta primer mix was included in a second PCR lasting about 7 to 11 cycles. One entry per CDR3 protein results from TCRdb running MiXCR on the 5' RACE reads. In the table there are 790,000 or so distinct CDR3 sequences, around half of which are singletons. Specimen: blood. These receptors originate from a man of 80 years or more in good health.

The V call is TRBV13, the J call TRBJ2-6, with TRBD1 as a possible D gene (5 bases). The V gene lost 5 bases and the J gene lost 0 bases, with 17 bases spanning the gap. Germline CDR1 and CDR2: PRHDT and FYEKMQ (reference sequence). The CDR3 is 18 residues long. CDR3 bases: TGTGCCAGCAGCCACTCCTGGGGCCGGCGCTCTGGGGCCAACGTCCTGACTTTC. This sequence encodes CASSHSWGRRSGANVLTF.

This clonotype was seen many times. This chain links TRBV20-1 with TRBJ2-3, with 8 bases aligning to TRBD2. Trimming cost V 7 bases and J 0 bases; bases outside gene matches: 15. The CDR3 has 17 residues. The germline gives CDR1 DFQATT, CDR2 SNEGSKA (reference sequence). The CDR3: CSGGDPVAGHSTDTQYF. CDR3 nucleotides: TGCAGTGGTGGTGACCCCGTAGCGGGGCATAGCACAGATACGCAGTATTTT.

This clonotype was counted between two and nine times. This rearrangement joins TRBV12-3 or TRBV12-4 to TRBJ2-1; D is unclear. This CDR3 has 13 residues. Trimming removed 3 bases at V and 6 bases at J, with 9 bases between. CDR3 protein: CASSFVPPNEQFF. CDR3 in DNA: TGTGCCAGCAGTTTTGTCCCTCCCAATGAGCAGTTCTTC.

The chain recombines TRBV24-1 with TRBJ2-3; no clear D. This CDR3 spans 11 amino acids. V lost 3 bases and J 7 bases, leaving 4 bases between the germline ends. The germline gives CDR1 KGHDR, CDR2 SFDVKD. CDR3 sequence (DNA): TGTGCCACCAGTGATGGGCATACGCAGTATTTT. It translates to CATSDGHTQYF.

This clonotype has more than one count but fewer than ten. The chain employs TRBV2 and TRBJ2-4; D uncertain. V lost 8 bases, J lost 7 bases, and 9 bases lay in between. Germline loops: CDR1 SNHLY, CDR2 FYNNEI. The CDR3 has 11 amino acids. The CDR3 coding sequence is TGTGCCAGCGGACCCTTTAACATTCAGTACTTC. It yields the protein CASGPFNIQYF.

This chain joins TRBV21-1 and TRBJ2-7; TRBD2 is the table's D call and was not checked against the DNA. TRBV21-1 is noted as a pseudogene. The CDR3 extends over 15 amino acids. The CDR3 DNA follows: TGTGCCAGCAGCCCTAGGGCCTTACTCCGCTACGAGCAGTACTTC. This sequence encodes CASSPRALLRYEQYF.

The chain employs TRBV5-1 and TRBJ2-5; D gene unclear. The CDR3 has 12 amino acids. Trimming shortened V by 5 bases and J by 1 base, and 6 bases separated the two germline ends. Germline V gives CDR1 SGHRS, CDR2 YFSETQ. CDR3 bases: TGCGCCAGCAGACTCGGCCAAGAGACCCAGTACTTC. Translation gives CASRLGQETQYF.

The chain joins TRBV7-9 to TRBJ1-1; D is undetermined. V dropped 6 bases and J dropped 1 base, with 9 bases sitting between them. Germline V gene sequence: CDR1 SEHNR, CDR2 FQNEAQ (reference sequence). This CDR3 region has 13 residues. The CDR3 region is CASRELANTEAFF. The CDR3 DNA follows: TGTGCCAGCAGGGAGCTAGCGAACACTGAAGCTTTCTTT.